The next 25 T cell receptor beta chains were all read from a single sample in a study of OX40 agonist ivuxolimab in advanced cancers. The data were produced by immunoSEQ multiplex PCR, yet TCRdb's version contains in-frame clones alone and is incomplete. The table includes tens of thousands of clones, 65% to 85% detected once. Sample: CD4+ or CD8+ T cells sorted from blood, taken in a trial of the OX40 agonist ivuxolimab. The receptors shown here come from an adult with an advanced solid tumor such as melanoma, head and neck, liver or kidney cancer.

CDR3 amino acids: CATSRDPRQRNTEAFF. CDR3 sequence (DNA): TGTGCCACCAGCAGAGATCCCCGACAGAGGAACACTGAAGCTTTCTTT. The chain uses TRBV15 and TRBJ1-1; possible D gene TRBD1, 5 bases. This CDR3 has 16 amino acids. In germline, CDR1 is LNHNV, CDR2 YYDKDF (reference sequence). V lost 0 bases and J 1 base, leaving 12 bases between the germline ends.

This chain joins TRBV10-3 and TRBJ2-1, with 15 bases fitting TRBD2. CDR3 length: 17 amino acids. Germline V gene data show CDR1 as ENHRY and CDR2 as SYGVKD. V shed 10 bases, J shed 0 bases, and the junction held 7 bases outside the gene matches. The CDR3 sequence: CASTGTSGGSSYNEQFF. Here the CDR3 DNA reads TGTGCCAGCACCGGGACTAGCGGGGGGAGCTCCTACAATGAGCAGTTCTTC.

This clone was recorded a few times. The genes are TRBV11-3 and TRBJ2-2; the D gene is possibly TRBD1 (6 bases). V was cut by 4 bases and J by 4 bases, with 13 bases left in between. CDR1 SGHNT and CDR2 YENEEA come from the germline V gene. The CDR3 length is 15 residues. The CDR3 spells CASSSRRGGTGELFF. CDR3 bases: TGTGCCAGCAGCTCGCGCAGGGGCGGCACCGGGGAGCTGTTTTTT.

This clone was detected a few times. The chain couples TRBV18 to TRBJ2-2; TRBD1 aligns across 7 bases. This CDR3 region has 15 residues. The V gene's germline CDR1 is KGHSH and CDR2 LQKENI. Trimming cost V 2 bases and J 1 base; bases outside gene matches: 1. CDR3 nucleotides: TGTGCCAGCTCACCAAGACAGGGGAACACCGGGGAGCTGTTTTTT. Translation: CASSPRQGNTGELFF.

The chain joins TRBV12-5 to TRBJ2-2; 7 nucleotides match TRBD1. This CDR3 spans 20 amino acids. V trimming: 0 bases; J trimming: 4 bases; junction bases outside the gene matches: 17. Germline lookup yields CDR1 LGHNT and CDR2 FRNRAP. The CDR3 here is CASGLVYGVYGQASTGELFF. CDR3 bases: TGTGCTAGTGGTTTGGTATATGGGGTCTATGGACAGGCGTCCACCGGGGAGCTGTTTTTT.

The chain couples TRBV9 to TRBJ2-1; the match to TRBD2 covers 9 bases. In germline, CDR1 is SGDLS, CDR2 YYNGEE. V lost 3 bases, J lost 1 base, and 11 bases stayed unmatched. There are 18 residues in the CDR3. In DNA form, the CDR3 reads TGTGCCAGCAGCGCAAACTTAGCGGGGGTTAGGTCCTACAATGAGCAGTTCTTC. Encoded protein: CASSANLAGVRSYNEQFF.

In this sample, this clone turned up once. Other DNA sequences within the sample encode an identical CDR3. The CDR3 DNA reads as TGTGCCAGCAGTTTGTTTAGGAATTCACCCCTCCACTTT. Amino acid sequence: CASSLFRNSPLHF. V is TRBV28 and J is TRBJ1-6; no clear D gene. The CDR3 is made up of 13 amino acids. Germline V gives CDR1 MDHEN, CDR2 SYDVKM. Trimming shortened V by 3 bases and J by 7 bases, and 7 bases separated the two germline ends.

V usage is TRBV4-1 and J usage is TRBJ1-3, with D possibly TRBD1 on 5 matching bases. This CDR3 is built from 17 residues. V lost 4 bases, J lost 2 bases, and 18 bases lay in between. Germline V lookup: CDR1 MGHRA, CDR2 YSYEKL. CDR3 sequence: CASSPWRGGTAGNTIYF. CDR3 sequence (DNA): TGCGCCAGCAGCCCATGGCGGGGCGGAACCGCTGGAAACACCATATATTTT.

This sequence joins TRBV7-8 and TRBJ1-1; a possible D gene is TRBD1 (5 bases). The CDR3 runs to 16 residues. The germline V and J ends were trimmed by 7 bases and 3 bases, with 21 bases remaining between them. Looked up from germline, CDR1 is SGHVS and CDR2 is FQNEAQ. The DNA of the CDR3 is TGTGCCAGCAAAAAGGTGGGGGGAGGAAGGGACACTGAAGCTTTCTTT. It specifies CASKKVGGGRDTEAFF.

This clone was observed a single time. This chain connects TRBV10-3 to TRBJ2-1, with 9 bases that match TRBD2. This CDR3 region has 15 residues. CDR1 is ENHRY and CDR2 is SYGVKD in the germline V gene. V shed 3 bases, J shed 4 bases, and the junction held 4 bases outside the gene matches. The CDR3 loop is CAISEGAGGYNEQFF. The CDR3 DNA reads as TGTGCCATCAGTGAAGGAGCGGGGGGTTACAATGAGCAGTTCTTC.

CDR3 in amino acids: CASSFRVQGSYEQYF. As DNA, the CDR3 is TGTGCCAGCAGCTTCCGGGTTCAGGGCTCCTACGAGCAGTACTTC. V gene TRBV11-2 combines with J gene TRBJ2-7, with TRBD1 as a possible D gene (5 bases). Deletions cut 3 bases from V and 0 bases from J, with 12 bases between. This CDR3 is 15 amino acids long. Germline V gives CDR1 SGHAT, CDR2 FQNNGV. Full variable domain (rest looked up from reference TRBV11-2 and TRBJ2-7): EAGVAQSPRYKIIEKRQSVAFWCNPISGHATLYWYQQILGQGPKLLIQFQNNGVVDDSQLPKDRFSAERLKGVDSTLKIQPAKLEDSAVYLCASSFRVQGSYEQYFGPGTRLTVT.

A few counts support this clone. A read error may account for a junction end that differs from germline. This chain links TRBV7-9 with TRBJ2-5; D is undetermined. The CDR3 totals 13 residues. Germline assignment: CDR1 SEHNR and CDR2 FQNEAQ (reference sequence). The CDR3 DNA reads TGTGCCAGCAGTTACGACCCGACGGAGAGCCAGTACTTC. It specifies CASSYDPTESQYF.

DNA for the CDR3: TGTGCCAGCACCTCGGACAGGGTCAATGAGCAGTTCTTC. It is translated as CASTSDRVNEQFF. This chain links TRBV11-2 with TRBJ2-1; 8 nucleotides agree with TRBD1. With V trimmed by 7 bases and J by 6 bases, 5 bases remained unmatched. Germline loops: CDR1 SGHAT, CDR2 FQNNGV. The CDR3 runs to 13 residues.

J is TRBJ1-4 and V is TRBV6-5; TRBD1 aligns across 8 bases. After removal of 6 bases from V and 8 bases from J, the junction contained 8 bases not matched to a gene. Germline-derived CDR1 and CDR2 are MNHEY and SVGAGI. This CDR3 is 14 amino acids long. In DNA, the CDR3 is TGTGCCAGCAGCCCCGGGACAGGAGGCGAAAAACTGTTTTTT. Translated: CASSPGTGGEKLFF.

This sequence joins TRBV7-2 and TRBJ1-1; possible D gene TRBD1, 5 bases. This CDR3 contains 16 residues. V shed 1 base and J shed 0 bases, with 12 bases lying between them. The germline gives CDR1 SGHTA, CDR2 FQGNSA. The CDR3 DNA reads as TGTGCCAGCAGCTTAGTGGGGGGACGGATGAACACTGAAGCTTTCTTT. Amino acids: CASSLVGGRMNTEAFF.

CDR3 nucleotide sequence: TGTGCCAGCAGCTTGGGGGGCCCACGGACAGATACGCAGTATTTT. It codes for CASSLGGPRTDTQYF. The chain combines TRBV11-3 with TRBJ2-3; either TRBD1 or TRBD2 may fit D (6 bases each). Trimming shortened V by 3 bases and J by 3 bases, and 13 bases separated the two germline ends. The germline V gene encodes CDR1 SGHNT and CDR2 YENEEA. The CDR3 is made up of 15 amino acids.

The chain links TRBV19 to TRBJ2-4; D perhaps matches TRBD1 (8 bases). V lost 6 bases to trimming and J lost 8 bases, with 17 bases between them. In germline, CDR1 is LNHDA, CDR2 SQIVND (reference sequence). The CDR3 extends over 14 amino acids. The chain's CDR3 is CASSLRTGRDIQYF. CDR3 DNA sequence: TGTGCCAGTAGCCTTCGGACAGGGAGGGACATTCAGTACTTC.

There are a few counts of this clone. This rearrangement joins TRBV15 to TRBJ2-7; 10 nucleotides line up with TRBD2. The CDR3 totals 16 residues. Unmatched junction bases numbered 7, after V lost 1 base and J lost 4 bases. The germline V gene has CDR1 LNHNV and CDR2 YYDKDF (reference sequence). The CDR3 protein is CATSRARTSGSYEQYF. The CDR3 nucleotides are TGTGCCACCAGCAGAGCTAGGACTAGCGGTTCGTACGAGCAGTACTTC.

CDR3 DNA sequence: TGTGCCAGCAGGGGGACTGGGGCCAACGTCCTGACTTTC. This encodes CASRGTGANVLTF. The chain combines TRBV2 with TRBJ2-6; D gene ambiguous. Trimming stripped 6 bases from V and 2 bases from J, with 5 bases between. The germline V gene encodes CDR1 SNHLY and CDR2 FYNNEI. The CDR3 runs 13 residues.

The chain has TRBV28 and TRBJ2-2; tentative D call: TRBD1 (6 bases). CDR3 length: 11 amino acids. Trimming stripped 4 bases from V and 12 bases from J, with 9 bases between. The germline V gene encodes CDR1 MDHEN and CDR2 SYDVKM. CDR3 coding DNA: TGTGCCAGCAGTTGGGACACGAAGCTGTTTTTT. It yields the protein CASSWDTKLFF.

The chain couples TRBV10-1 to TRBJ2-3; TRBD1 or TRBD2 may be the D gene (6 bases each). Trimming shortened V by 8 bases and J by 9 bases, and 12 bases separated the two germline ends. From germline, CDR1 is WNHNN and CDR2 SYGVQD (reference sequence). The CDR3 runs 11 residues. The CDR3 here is CASSGAGTQYF. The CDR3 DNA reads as TGCGCCAGCTCGGGGGCAGGCACGCAGTATTTT.

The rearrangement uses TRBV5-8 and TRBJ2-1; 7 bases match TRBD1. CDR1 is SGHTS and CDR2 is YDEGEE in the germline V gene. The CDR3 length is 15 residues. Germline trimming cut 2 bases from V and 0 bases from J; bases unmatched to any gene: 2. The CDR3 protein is CASSLGDSSYNEQFF. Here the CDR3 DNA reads TGTGCCAGCAGCTTAGGGGACAGCTCCTACAATGAGCAGTTCTTC.

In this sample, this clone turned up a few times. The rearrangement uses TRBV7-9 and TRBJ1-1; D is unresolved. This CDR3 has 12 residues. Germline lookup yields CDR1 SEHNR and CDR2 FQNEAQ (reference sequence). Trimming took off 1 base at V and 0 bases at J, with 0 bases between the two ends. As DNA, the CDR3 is TGTGCCAGCAGCTTAGTGAACACTGAAGCTTTCTTT. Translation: CASSLVNTEAFF.

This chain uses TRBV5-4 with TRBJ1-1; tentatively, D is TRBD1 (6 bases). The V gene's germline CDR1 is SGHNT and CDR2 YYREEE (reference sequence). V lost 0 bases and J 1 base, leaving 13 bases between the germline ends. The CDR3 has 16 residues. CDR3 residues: CASSLGRTGQNTEAFF. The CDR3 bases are TGTGCCAGCAGCTTGGGACGGACGGGACAGAACACTGAAGCTTTCTTT.

CDR3 in DNA: TGTGCCAGCAGTTTTAGACCTTCTGCTTATAGCAATCAGCCCCAGCATTTT. Translation: CASSFRPSAYSNQPQHF. The genes are TRBV28 and TRBJ1-5; D is uncertain. Looked up from germline, CDR1 is MDHEN and CDR2 is SYDVKM. This CDR3 contains 17 residues. V was pared by 3 bases and J by 0 bases, with 15 bases between.